Each of the 10 T cell receptor beta chains below was sequenced from the same sample in a study of blood T cell repertoires in COVID-19. Produced via immunoSEQ multiplex PCR; TCRdb's table is partial and in-frame only. Among roughly 180,000 clones listed, roughly 84% were seen once. The sequencing input was peripheral blood. The receptors come from a woman between 40 and 50 years old with COVID-19, enrolled during active disease.

The V call is TRBV3-1 (or the pseudogene TRBV3-2), the J call TRBJ1-2, with D perhaps TRBD1 (5 bases). Trimming removed 1 base at V and 8 bases at J, with 23 bases between. The germline V gene has CDR1 LGHDT and CDR2 YNNKEL (reference sequence). The CDR3 runs 17 residues. CDR3 DNA sequence: TGTGCCAGCAGCCAAGCCAGGAGTCAGGGCCCCGGCAGCGGCTACACCTTC. Residues: CASSQARSQGPGSGYTF.

J is TRBJ2-7 and V is TRBV4-1; D is ambiguous. Germline-derived CDR1 and CDR2 are MGHRA and YSYEKL. Trimming removed 3 bases at V and 5 bases at J, with 14 bases between. The CDR3 has 14 amino acids. The CDR3 reads CASSHSSPTHEQYF. The CDR3 region has the DNA TGCGCCAGCAGCCATAGCTCCCCCACCCACGAGCAGTACTTC.

V and J are TRBV4-2 and TRBJ2-2; D might be TRBD2 (6 bases). Looked up from germline, CDR1 is LGHNA and CDR2 is YNFKEQ. The length of the CDR3 is 18 residues. V was pared by 4 bases and J by 6 bases, with 24 bases between. The CDR3 spells CASSLLMASSGSAGELFF. CDR3 coding DNA: TGTGCCAGCAGCCTCTTGATGGCGTCGTCCGGGAGCGCCGGGGAGCTGTTTTTT.

J is TRBJ1-5 and V is TRBV2; the D is unclear. V gave up 0 bases and J gave up 6 bases, with 21 bases separating them. The germline V gene encodes CDR1 SNHLY and CDR2 FYNNEI. This CDR3 has 18 residues. In nucleotides, the CDR3 is TGTGCCAGCAGTGAAGCGGTCCCAGGTCTTCCCGGTGGTCAGCCCCAGCATTTT. This sequence encodes CASSEAVPGLPGGQPQHF.

The chain uses TRBV5-1 and TRBJ1-5; weak D call: TRBD1 (5 bases). V lost 0 bases to trimming and J lost 6 bases, with 10 bases between them. Germline loops: CDR1 SGHRS, CDR2 YFSETQ. The CDR3 has 14 amino acids. The CDR3 DNA reads TGCGCCAGCAGCTTGGGGGGGGTAACTCAGCCCCAGCATTTT. This encodes CASSLGGVTQPQHF.

The chain employs TRBV5-1 and TRBJ2-1; D is perhaps TRBD2 (5 bases). Germline CDR1 and CDR2: SGHRS and YFSETQ. The V end lost 6 bases, the J end lost 1 base, and 8 bases lay between the germline ends. The CDR3 consists of 13 residues. The CDR3 loop reads CASKDFSYNEQFF. CDR3 coding DNA: TGCGCCAGCAAGGACTTTTCCTACAATGAGCAGTTCTTC.

The chain carries TRBV4-1 and TRBJ2-1; maybe TRBD2 (5 bases). Trimming stripped 3 bases from V and 1 base from J, with 16 bases between. Germline CDR1 and CDR2: MGHRA and YSYEKL. The CDR3 spans 17 residues. CDR3 amino acids: CASSHLTGTPSYNEQFF. Written as DNA, the CDR3 is TGCGCCAGCAGCCACCTCACGGGAACCCCGTCCTACAATGAGCAGTTCTTC.

This clone was counted once. The J gene is TRBJ1-2, the V gene TRBV6-5; 9 nucleotides agree with TRBD1. CDR1 and CDR2 from the germline V gene are MNHEY and SVGAGI. The trim removed 6 bases at V and 4 bases at J, leaving 6 bases unmatched. The CDR3 is made up of 14 amino acids. The CDR3 nucleotides are TGTGCCAGCAGGACAGGGGGAAGTCCCTATGGCTACACCTTC. Translating it yields CASRTGGSPYGYTF.

This sequence joins TRBV28 and TRBJ1-5, with D possibly TRBD1 on 5 matching bases. The germline V gene encodes CDR1 MDHEN and CDR2 SYDVKM. The CDR3 consists of 16 residues. Between the trimmed V and J ends, which lost 6 bases and 1 base, there was a span of 16 bases. For the CDR3, the DNA is TGTGCCAGCAGGCCCCTCTCAGGGTTCAGCAATCAGCCCCAGCATTTT. This sequence encodes CASRPLSGFSNQPQHF. The full variable domain, completed using reference TRBV28 and TRBJ1-5, is DVKVTQSSRYLVKRTGEKVFLECVQDMDHENMFWYRQDPGLGLRLIYFSYDVKMKEKGDIPEGYSVSREKKERFSLILESASTNQTSMYLCASRPLSGFSNQPQHFGDGTRLSIL.

The chain recombines TRBV27 with TRBJ1-5; 7 nucleotides line up with TRBD1. This CDR3 region has 17 residues. J gave up 0 bases and V 6 bases, and 11 bases lay outside the gene matches. The V gene's germline CDR1 is MNHEY and CDR2 SMNVEV (reference sequence). The CDR3 region has the DNA TGTGCCAGCAGCTCATCGCCGGGACAGTATAGCAATCAGCCCCAGCATTTT. It yields the protein CASSSSPGQYSNQPQHF.